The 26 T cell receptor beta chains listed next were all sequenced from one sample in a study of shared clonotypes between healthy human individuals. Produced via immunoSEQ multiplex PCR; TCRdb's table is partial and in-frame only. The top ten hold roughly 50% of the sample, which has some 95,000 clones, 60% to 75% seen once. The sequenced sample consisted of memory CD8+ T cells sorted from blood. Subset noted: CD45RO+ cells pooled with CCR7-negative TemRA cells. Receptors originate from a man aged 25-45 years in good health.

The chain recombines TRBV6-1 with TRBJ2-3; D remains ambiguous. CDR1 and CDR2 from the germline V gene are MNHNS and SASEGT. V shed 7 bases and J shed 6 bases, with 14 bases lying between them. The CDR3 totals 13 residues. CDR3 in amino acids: CASKAQGWDTQYF. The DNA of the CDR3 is TGTGCCAGCAAGGCTCAAGGGTGGGATACGCAGTATTTT.

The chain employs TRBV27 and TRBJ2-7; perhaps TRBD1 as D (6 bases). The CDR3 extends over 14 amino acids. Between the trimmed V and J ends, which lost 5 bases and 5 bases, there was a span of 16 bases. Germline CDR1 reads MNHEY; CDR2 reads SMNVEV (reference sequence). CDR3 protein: CASSPRRRGDEQYF. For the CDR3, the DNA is TGTGCCAGCAGTCCGCGGCGCAGGGGTGACGAGCAGTACTTC.

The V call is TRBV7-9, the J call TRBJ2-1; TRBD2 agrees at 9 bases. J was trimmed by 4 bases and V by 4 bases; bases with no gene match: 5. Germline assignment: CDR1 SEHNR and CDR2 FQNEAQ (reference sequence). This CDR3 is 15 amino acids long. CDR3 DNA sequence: TGTGCCAGCAGCTCGACTAGCGGAATTTACAATGAGCAGTTCTTC. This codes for CASSSTSGIYNEQFF.

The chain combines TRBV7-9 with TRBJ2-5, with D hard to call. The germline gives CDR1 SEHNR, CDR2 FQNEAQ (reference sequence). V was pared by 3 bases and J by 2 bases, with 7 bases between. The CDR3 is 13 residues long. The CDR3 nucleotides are TGTGCCAGCAGCTTCAACGGACAAGAGACCCAGTACTTC. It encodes CASSFNGQETQYF.

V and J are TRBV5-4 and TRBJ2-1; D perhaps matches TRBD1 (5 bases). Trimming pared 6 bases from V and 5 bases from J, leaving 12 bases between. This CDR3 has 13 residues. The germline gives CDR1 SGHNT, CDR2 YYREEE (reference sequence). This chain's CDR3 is CASIPDRDNEQFF. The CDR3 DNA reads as TGTGCCAGCATCCCAGACAGAGACAATGAGCAGTTCTTC.

CDR3 bases: TGTGCCATCAGTGACCCAGGAAGGTGGATGACAGATACGCAGTATTTT. Amino acid sequence: CAISDPGRWMTDTQYF. The gene calls are TRBV10-3 and TRBJ2-3; D is uncertain. The germline V and J ends were trimmed by 3 bases and 3 bases, with 16 bases remaining between them. Looked up from germline, CDR1 is ENHRY and CDR2 is SYGVKD. This CDR3 region has 16 residues.

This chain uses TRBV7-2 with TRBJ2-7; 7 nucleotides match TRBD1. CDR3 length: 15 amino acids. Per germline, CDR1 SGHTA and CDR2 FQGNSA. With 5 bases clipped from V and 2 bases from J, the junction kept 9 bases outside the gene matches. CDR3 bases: TGTGCCAGCAGCACCGGACAGGCCCTACCCTACGAGCAGTACTTC. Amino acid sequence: CASSTGQALPYEQYF.

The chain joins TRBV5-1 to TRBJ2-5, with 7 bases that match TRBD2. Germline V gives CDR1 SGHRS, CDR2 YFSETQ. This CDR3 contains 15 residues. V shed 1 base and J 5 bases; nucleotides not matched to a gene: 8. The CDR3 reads CASSLSAGARETQYF. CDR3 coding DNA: TGCGCCAGCAGCTTGAGCGCGGGAGCGAGGGAGACCCAGTACTTC. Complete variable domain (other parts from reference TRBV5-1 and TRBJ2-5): KAGVTQTPRYLIKTRGQQVTLSCSPISGHRSVSWYQQTPGQGLQFLFEYFSETQRNKGNFPGRFSGRQFSNSRSEMNVSTLELGDSALYLCASSLSAGARETQYFGPGTRLLVL.

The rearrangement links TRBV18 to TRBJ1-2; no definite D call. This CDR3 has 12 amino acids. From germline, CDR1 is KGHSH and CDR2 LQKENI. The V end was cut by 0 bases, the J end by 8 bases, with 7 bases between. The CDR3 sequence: CASSPPSWGYTF. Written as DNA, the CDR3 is TGTGCCAGCTCACCACCGAGCTGGGGCTACACCTTC.

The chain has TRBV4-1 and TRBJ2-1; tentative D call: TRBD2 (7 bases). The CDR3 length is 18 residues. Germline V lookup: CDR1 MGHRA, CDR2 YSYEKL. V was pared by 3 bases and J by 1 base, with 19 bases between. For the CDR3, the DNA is TGCGCCAGCAGCCAGGGGGGGGGCCTAGCGGATTCCTACAATGAGCAGTTCTTC. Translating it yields CASSQGGGLADSYNEQFF.

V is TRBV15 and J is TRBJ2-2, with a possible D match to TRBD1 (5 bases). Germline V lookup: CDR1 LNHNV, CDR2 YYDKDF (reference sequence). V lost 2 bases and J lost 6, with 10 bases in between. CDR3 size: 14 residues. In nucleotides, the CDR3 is TGTGCCACCAGCAGATCCAGGGAAGCCGGGGAGCTGTTTTTT. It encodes CATSRSREAGELFF.

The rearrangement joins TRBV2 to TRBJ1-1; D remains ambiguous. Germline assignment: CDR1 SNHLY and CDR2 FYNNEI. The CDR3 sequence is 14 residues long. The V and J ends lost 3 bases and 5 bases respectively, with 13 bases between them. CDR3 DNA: TGTGCCAGCAGTGACGGGCGGGTGAGGACTGAAGCTTTCTTT. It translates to CASSDGRVRTEAFF.

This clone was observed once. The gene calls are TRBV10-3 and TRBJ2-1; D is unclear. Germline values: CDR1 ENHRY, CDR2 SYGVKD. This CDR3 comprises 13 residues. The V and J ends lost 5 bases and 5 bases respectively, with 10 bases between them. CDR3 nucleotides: TGTGCCATCAGTCGGGTCCAGAACAATGAGCAGTTCTTC. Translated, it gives CAISRVQNNEQFF.

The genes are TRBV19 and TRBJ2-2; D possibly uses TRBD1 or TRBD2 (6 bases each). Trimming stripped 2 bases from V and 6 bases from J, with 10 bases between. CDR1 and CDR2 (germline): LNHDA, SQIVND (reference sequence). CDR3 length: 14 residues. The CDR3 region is CASSIQRGAGELFF. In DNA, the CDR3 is TGTGCCAGTAGTATACAAAGGGGGGCCGGGGAGCTGTTTTTT.

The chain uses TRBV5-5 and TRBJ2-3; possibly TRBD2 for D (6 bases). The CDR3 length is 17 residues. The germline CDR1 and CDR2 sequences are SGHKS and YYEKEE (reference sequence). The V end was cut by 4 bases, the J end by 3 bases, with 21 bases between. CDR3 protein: CASSLPGVAARTDTQYF. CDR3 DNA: TGTGCCAGCAGCCTCCCTGGGGTAGCGGCCCGGACAGATACGCAGTATTTT. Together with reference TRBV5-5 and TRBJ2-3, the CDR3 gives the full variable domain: DAGVTQSPTHLIKTRGQQVTLRCSPISGHKSVSWYQQVLGQGPQFIFQYYEKEERGRGNFPDRFSARQFPNYSSELNVNALLLGDSALYLCASSLPGVAARTDTQYFGPGTRLTVL.

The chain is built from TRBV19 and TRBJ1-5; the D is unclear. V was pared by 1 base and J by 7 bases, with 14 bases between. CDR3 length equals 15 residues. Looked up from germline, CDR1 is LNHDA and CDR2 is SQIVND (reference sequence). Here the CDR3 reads CASSIVSSGLQPQHF. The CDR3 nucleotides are TGTGCCAGTAGTATAGTTAGTTCAGGCTTACAGCCCCAGCATTTT. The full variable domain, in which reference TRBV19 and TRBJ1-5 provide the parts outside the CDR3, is DGGITQSPKYLFRKEGQNVTLSCEQNLNHDAMYWYRQDPGQGLRLIYYSQIVNDFQKGDIAEGYSVSREKKESFPLTVTSAQKNPTAFYLCASSIVSSGLQPQHFGDGTRLSIL.

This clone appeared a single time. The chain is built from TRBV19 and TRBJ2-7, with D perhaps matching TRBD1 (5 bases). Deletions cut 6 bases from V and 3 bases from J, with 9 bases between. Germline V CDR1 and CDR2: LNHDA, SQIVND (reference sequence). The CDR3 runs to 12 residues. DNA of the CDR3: TGTGCCAGTAGCGCAACAGGCTACGAGCAGTACTTC. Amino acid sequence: CASSATGYEQYF.

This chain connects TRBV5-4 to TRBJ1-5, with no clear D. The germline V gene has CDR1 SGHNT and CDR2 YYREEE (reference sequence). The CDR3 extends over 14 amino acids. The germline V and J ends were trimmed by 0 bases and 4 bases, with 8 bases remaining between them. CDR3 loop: CASSLESDNQPQHF. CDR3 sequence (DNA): TGTGCCAGCAGCTTGGAGTCAGATAATCAGCCCCAGCATTTT.

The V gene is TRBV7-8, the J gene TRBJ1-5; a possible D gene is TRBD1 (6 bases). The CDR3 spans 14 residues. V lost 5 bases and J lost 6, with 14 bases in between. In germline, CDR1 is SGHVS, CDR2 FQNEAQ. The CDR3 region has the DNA TGTGCCAGCAGCCATGGGGGACAAGGTCAGCCCCAGCATTTT. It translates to CASSHGGQGQPQHF.

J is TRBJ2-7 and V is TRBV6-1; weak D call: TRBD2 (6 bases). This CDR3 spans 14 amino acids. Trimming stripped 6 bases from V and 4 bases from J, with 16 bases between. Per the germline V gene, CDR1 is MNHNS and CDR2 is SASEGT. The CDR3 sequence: CASSLTREFYEQYF. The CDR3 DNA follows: TGTGCCAGCAGCTTAACCCGGGAGTTTTACGAGCAGTACTTC.

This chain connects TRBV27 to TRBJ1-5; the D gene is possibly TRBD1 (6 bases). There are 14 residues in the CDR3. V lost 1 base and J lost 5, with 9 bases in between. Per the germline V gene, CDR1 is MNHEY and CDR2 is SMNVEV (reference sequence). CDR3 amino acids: CASSLLGAHQPQHF. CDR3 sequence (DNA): TGTGCCAGCAGTTTATTGGGGGCCCATCAGCCCCAGCATTTT.

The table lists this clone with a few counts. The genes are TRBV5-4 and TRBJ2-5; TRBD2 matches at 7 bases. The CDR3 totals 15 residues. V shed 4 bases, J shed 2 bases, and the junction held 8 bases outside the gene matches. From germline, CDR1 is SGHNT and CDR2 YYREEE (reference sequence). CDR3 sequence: CASSGGEVGQETQYF. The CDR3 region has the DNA TGTGCCAGCAGCGGGGGGGAGGTGGGACAAGAGACCCAGTACTTC.

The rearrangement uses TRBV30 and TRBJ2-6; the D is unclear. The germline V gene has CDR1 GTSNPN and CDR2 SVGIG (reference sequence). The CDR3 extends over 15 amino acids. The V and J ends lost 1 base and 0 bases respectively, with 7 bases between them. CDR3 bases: TGTGCCTGGAGTGCCTTGGGCTCTGGGGCCAACGTCCTGACTTTC. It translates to CAWSALGSGANVLTF.

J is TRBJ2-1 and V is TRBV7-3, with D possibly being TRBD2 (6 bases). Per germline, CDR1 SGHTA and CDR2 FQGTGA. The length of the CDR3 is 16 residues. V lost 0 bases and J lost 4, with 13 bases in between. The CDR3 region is CASSLTGTGRYNEQFF. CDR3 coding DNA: TGTGCCAGCAGCTTAACCGGGACCGGGAGATACAATGAGCAGTTCTTC. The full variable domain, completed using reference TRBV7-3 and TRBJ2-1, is GAGVSQTPSNKVTEKGKYVELRCDPISGHTALYWYRQSLGQGPEFLIYFQGTGAADDSGLPNDRFFAVRPEGSVSTLKIQRTERGDSAVYLCASSLTGTGRYNEQFFGPGTRLTVL.

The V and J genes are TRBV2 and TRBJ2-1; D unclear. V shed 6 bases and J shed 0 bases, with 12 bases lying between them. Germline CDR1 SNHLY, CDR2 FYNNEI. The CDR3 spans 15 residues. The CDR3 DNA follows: TGTGCCAGCAGCCCCGGACCATACTCCTACAATGAGCAGTTCTTC. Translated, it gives CASSPGPYSYNEQFF. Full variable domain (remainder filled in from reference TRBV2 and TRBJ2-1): EPEVTQTPSHQVTQMGQEVILRCVPISNHLYFYWYRQILGQKVEFLVSFYNNEISEKSEIFDDQFSVERPDGSNFTLKIRSTKLEDSAMYFCASSPGPYSYNEQFFGPGTRLTVL.

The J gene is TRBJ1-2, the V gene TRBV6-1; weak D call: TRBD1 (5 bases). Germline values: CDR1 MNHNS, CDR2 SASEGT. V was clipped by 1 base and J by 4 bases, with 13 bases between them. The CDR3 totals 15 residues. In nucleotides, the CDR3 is TGTGCCAGCAGTGAAGGGGACGAGACAACCTATGGCTACACCTTC. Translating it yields CASSEGDETTYGYTF.